These 22 T cell receptor beta chains originate from one sample sequenced in a study of T cell repertoires in cytomegalovirus infection. TCRdb re-derived calls from the reads in MiXCR, one entry per CDR3 protein. The sample holds about 530,000 distinct CDR3 sequences; less than 30% are singletons and the top ten take approximately 13%. The specimen was PBMCs. Receptors originate from a human donor in good health (CMV status not recorded). Some clones in this sample may be carry-over from other donors' samples.

This clonotype was observed a handful of times. The rearrangement links TRBV14 to TRBJ2-1, with D possibly TRBD2 on 6 matching bases. The V end lost 2 bases, the J end lost 1 base, and 12 bases lay between the germline ends. CDR3 length: 16 amino acids. CDR1 is SGHDN and CDR2 is FVKESK in the germline V gene. CDR3 nucleotides: TGTGCCAGCAGCCAAAGCCTAGCGCAGTCCTACAATGAGCAGTTCTTC. This codes for CASSQSLAQSYNEQFF.

In its sample, this clonotype was seen a few times. The chain couples TRBV28 to TRBJ1-5, with a possible D match to TRBD1 (6 bases). Trimming took off 6 bases at V and 3 bases at J, with 12 bases between the two ends. Looked up from germline, CDR1 is MDHEN and CDR2 is SYDVKM. The CDR3 is 14 residues long. The CDR3 bases are TGTGCCAGCAGCCACAGGGCTCCCAATCAGCCCCAGCATTTT. Its translation is CASSHRAPNQPQHF.

This clonotype was counted a few times. This rearrangement joins TRBV2 to TRBJ2-1; TRBD1 agrees at 8 bases. V was pared by 7 bases and J by 3 bases, with 8 bases of the junction left unmatched. The V gene's germline CDR1 is SNHLY and CDR2 FYNNEI. The CDR3 runs to 15 residues. CDR3 nucleotides: TGTGCCAGCAAACAGGGGGAAACCCTCTACAATGAGCAGTTCTTC. Its protein is CASKQGETLYNEQFF.

The rearrangement joins TRBV20-1 to TRBJ2-5; 8 bases align to TRBD2. The CDR3 covers 14 residues. With 3 bases clipped from V and 7 bases from J, the junction kept 10 bases outside the gene matches. Germline V gene data show CDR1 as DFQATT and CDR2 as SNEGSKA (reference sequence). The CDR3 DNA follows: TGCAGTGCTAGGTGGGAGGTTCTAGCGGGGACCCAGTACTTC. Translated: CSARWEVLAGTQYF.

This clonotype occurred once. No conserved phenylalanine or tryptophan is present at the end of the CDR3, so a read error is the likely explanation. The rearrangement uses TRBV12-3 or TRBV12-4 and TRBJ1-1, with D perhaps matching TRBD1 (5 bases). V was clipped by 7 bases and J by 7 bases, with 16 bases between them. This CDR3 region has 13 residues. CDR3 sequence reads: CASTHNRDGEAFS. The CDR3 DNA sequence: TGTGCCAGCACCCACAACCGGGACGGTGAAGCTTTCTCT.

The sample holds a few counts of this clonotype. A much more abundant neighbour one base away suggests this may be a read error. The chain has TRBV7-3 and TRBJ2-3; D remains unclear. The CDR3 runs to 12 residues. Germline V CDR1 and CDR2: SGHTA, FQGTGA. Trimming stripped 1 base from V and 4 bases from J, with 3 bases between. CDR3 sequence reads: CASSLKADTQYF. The CDR3 region has the DNA TGTGCCAGCAGCTTAAAGGCAGATACGCAGTATTTT.

This clonotype was counted between two and nine times. The chain couples TRBV19 to TRBJ1-2; 11 nucleotides match TRBD1. Per germline, CDR1 LNHDA and CDR2 SQIVND (reference sequence). The V gene end was trimmed by 5 bases and the J gene end by 5 bases; junction bases not matched to a gene: 16. The CDR3 covers 18 residues. CDR3 in amino acids: CASSERAGTGGTQYGYTF. The CDR3 nucleotides read TGTGCCAGTAGTGAGCGGGCTGGGACAGGGGGTACCCAATATGGCTACACCTTC.

The sample holds one count of this clonotype. The J gene is TRBJ1-4, the V gene TRBV19, with D maybe TRBD1 (6 bases). Germline CDR1 and CDR2: LNHDA and SQIVND (reference sequence). Deletions cut 3 bases from V and 7 bases from J, with 15 bases between. This CDR3 spans 15 amino acids. This CDR3 is CASSIAGVVGEKLFF. CDR3 nucleotide sequence: TGTGCCAGTAGTATCGCAGGGGTCGTAGGTGAAAAACTGTTTTTT.

In this sample, this clonotype turned up once. The chain uses TRBV6-2 or TRBV6-3 and TRBJ1-1; D not certain. Germline CDR1 MNHEY, CDR2 SVGEGT. The ends were cut back, 0 bases at V and 4 bases at J, with 9 bases in the middle. CDR3 length equals 14 residues. The chain's CDR3 is CASSYSLEGTEAFF. CDR3 DNA sequence: TGTGCCAGCAGTTACTCCTTGGAGGGCACTGAAGCTTTCTTT.

The chain is built from TRBV7-8 and TRBJ1-5; D possibly corresponds to TRBD1 (5 bases). CDR3 size: 16 residues. V shed 1 base and J shed 7 bases, with 17 bases lying between them. The germline gives CDR1 SGHVS, CDR2 FQNEAQ. The CDR3 sequence: CASSLGAVGAEQPQHF. In DNA, the CDR3 is TGTGCCAGCAGCTTAGGGGCAGTTGGGGCCGAACAGCCCCAGCATTTT.

This clonotype was counted a few times. V usage is TRBV7-2 and J usage is TRBJ2-7, with 9 bases aligning to TRBD2. Trimming removed 3 bases from V and 5 bases from J; junction bases left unmatched: 2. This CDR3 contains 13 residues. The germline V gene has CDR1 SGHTA and CDR2 FQGNSA. The CDR3 sequence: CASSFRTSDEQYV. The CDR3 coding sequence is TGTGCCAGCAGCTTCCGGACTAGCGACGAGCAGTACGTC.

The chain joins TRBV2 to TRBJ1-6; D is undetermined. CDR3 length equals 13 residues. With 4 bases removed from V and 13 bases from J, the gap between germline ends came to 14 bases. In germline, CDR1 is SNHLY, CDR2 FYNNEI. CDR3 amino acids: CASSAQATSPLHF. CDR3 sequence (DNA): TGTGCCAGCAGTGCCCAGGCCACGTCGCCCCTCCACTTT.

This clonotype was recorded at least ten times. The CDR3 does not close with the conserved phenylalanine or tryptophan, likely indicating a read error. It is unclear where the CDR3 begins or ends on the DNA, so no DNA is shown, and the CDR3 is as TCRdb lists it. This chain joins TRBV7-8 and TRBJ2-1; the DNA was not used to check the table's D call, TRBD2. The CDR3 contains 13 residues when both ends are counted. Germline V lookup: CDR1 SGHVS, CDR2 FQNEAQ. This CDR3 reads CASSLTGTSGSFV.

The CDR3: CSARDGGFSNQPQHF. The CDR3 nucleotides are TGCAGTGCTAGAGATGGAGGGTTTAGCAATCAGCCCCAGCATTTT. This chain connects TRBV20-1 to TRBJ1-5, with D uncertain. The CDR3 loop spans 15 amino acids. V lost 0 bases, J lost 0 bases, and 9 bases lay in between. Germline-derived CDR1 and CDR2 are DFQATT and SNEGSKA (reference sequence).

V is TRBV6-4 and J is TRBJ2-2, with 10 bases fitting TRBD2. The CDR3 has 16 residues. Unmatched junction bases numbered 11, after V lost 6 bases and J lost 7 bases. Germline V gives CDR1 MRHNA, CDR2 SNTAGT. The CDR3 is CASSPNGLAAGGELFF. CDR3 bases: TGTGCCAGCAGCCCCAATGGACTAGCGGCCGGCGGGGAGCTGTTTTTT.

The J gene is TRBJ2-2, the V gene TRBV5-1, with 8 positions matching TRBD1. V gave up 6 bases and J gave up 3 bases; unmatched junction bases: 4. Germline CDR1 SGHRS, CDR2 YFSETQ. CDR3 length equals 14 residues. DNA for the CDR3: TGCGCCAGCAACCTACAGGGGGACACCGGGGAGCTGTTTTTT. It specifies CASNLQGDTGELFF.

This clonotype was seen a single time. This may be a read error, as it is one base from a much larger clone. The CDR3 is CANSLATGNTIYF. CDR3 bases: TGTGCCAACAGCTTAGCGACTGGAAACACCATATATTTT. The rearrangement joins TRBV7-8 to TRBJ1-3, with D hard to call. The CDR3 has 13 amino acids. CDR1 SGHVS and CDR2 FQNEAQ come from the germline V gene.

This clonotype has ten or more counts. This rearrangement joins TRBV11-2 to TRBJ2-2; 10 bases are shared with TRBD2. Trimming at V came to 1 base and at J to 4 bases, leaving 3 bases not matched to a gene. The CDR3 covers 16 residues. Germline lookup yields CDR1 SGHAT and CDR2 FQNNGV. The CDR3 DNA reads as TGTGCCAGCAGCTTAGGGCTAGCGGGAGTCACCGGGGAGCTGTTTTTT. Its protein product is CASSLGLAGVTGELFF. The entire variable domain, with the rest obtained from reference TRBV11-2 and TRBJ2-2, is as follows: EAGVAQSPRYKIIEKRQSVAFWCNPISGHATLYWYQQILGQGPKLLIQFQNNGVVDDSQLPKDRFSAERLKGVDSTLKIQPAKLEDSAVYLCASSLGLAGVTGELFFGEGSRLTVL.

This clonotype was detected only a few times. In DNA, the CDR3 is TGTGCCAGCAGTCCCGGGATTAGCTCCTACGAGCAGTACTTC. This translates into CASSPGISSYEQYF. The chain joins TRBV6-1 to TRBJ2-7, with D tentatively TRBD2 (5 bases). CDR1 MNHNS and CDR2 SASEGT come from the germline V gene. The V gene lost 5 bases and the J gene lost 0 bases, with 11 bases spanning the gap. CDR3 length: 14 amino acids.

This clonotype was seen only a few times. The chain has TRBV7-2 and TRBJ2-3; 7 bases are a match to TRBD2. V was pared by 1 base and J by 8 bases, with 3 bases of the junction left unmatched. The CDR3 totals 13 residues. Germline V gene sequence: CDR1 SGHTA, CDR2 FQGNSA. The CDR3 nucleotides are TGTGCCAGCAGCTTAGTTGGGGGGGGTACGCAGTATTTT. Amino acid sequence: CASSLVGGGTQYF. The full variable domain, completed using reference TRBV7-2 and TRBJ2-3, is GAGVSQSPSNKVTEKGKDVELRCDPISGHTALYWYRQSLGQGLEFLIYFQGNSAPDKSGLPSDRFSAERTGGSVSTLTIQRTQQEDSAVYLCASSLVGGGTQYFGPGTRLTVL.

The table lists this clonotype with many counts. This sequence joins TRBV7-6 and TRBJ1-5, with a weak D call TRBD1 (5 bases). V lost 0 bases and J lost 0, with 9 bases in between. CDR1 is SGHVS and CDR2 is FNYEAQ in the germline V gene. This CDR3 comprises 16 residues. CDR3 in DNA: TGTGCCAGCAGCTTAGCTGACAGTTATAGCAATCAGCCCCAGCATTTT. Translated, it gives CASSLADSYSNQPQHF.

The chain employs TRBV20-1 and TRBJ2-1, with no clear D. The V gene lost 1 base and the J gene lost 0 bases, with 10 bases spanning the gap. The CDR3 has 15 residues. Germline V gene lookup returns CDR1 DFQATT and CDR2 SNEGSKA (reference sequence). The CDR3 loop reads CSARVGWGSYNEQFF. CDR3 DNA: TGCAGTGCTAGAGTAGGGTGGGGCTCCTACAATGAGCAGTTCTTC.